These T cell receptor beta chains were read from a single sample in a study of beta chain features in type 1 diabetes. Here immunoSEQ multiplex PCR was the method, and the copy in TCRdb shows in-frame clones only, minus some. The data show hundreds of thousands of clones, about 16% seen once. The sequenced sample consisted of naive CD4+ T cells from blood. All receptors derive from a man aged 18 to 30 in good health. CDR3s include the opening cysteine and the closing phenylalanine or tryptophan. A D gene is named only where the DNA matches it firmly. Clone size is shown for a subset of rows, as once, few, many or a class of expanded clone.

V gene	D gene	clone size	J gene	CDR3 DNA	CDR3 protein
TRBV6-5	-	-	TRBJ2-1	TGTGCCAGCAGTTCCCTGAGGAGTGAGCAGTTCTTC	CASSSLRSEQFF
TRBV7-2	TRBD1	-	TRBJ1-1	TGTGCCAGCAGCCTCCCGAAACAGGGGACTGAAGCTTTCTTT	CASSLPKQGTEAFF
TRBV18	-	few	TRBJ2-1	TGTGCCAGCTCACCGTTTCGGGGTCGAGGCTCCTACAATGAGCAGTTCTTC	CASSPFRGRGSYNEQFF
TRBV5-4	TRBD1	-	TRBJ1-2	TGTGCCAGCAGCCCGCCCTCGACAGGGACTGGCTACACCTTC	CASSPPSTGTGYTF
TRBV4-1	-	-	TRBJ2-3	TGCGCCAGCAGCCACATGGCAGATACGCAGTATTTT	CASSHMADTQYF
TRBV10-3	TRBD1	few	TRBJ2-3	TGTGCCATCAGGAAACACCGGGACAGTAGCACAGATACGCAGTATTTT	CAIRKHRDSSTDTQYF
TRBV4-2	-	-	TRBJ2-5	TGTGCCAGCAGCCAAGATCCGGATTTCCAAGAGACCCAGTACTTC	CASSQDPDFQETQYF
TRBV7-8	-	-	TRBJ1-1	TGTGCCAGCAGACAGGGTAGCGAGGACACTGAAGCTTTCTTT	CASRQGSEDTEAFF
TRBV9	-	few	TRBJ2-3	TGTGCCAGCAGCCGCTCCGGGGCCACCAGCACAGATACGCAGTATTTT	CASSRSGATSTDTQYF
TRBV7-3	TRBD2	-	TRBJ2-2	TGTGCCAGCAGCTTAGCGGGAGGCACCGGGGAGCTGTTTTTT	CASSLAGGTGELFF
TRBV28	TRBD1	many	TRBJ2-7	TGTGCCAGCAGACCGGGACAGATTTCCTACGAGCAGTACTTC	CASRPGQISYEQYF
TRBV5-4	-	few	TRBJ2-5	TGTGCCAGCAGCTTGGGCCAGGTAGAGACCCAGTACTTC	CASSLGQVETQYF
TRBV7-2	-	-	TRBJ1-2	TGTGCCAGCACCCCGGATCTGATCTATGGCTACACCTTC	CASTPDLIYGYTF
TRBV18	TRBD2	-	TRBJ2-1	TGTGCCAGCTCGGAAAGACTCGGGACTAGTCTCAACAATGAGCAGTTCTTC	CASSERLGTSLNNEQFF
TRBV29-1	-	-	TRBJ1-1	TGCAGCGCCATGCGGGGGAACACTGAAGCTTTCTTT	CSAMRGNTEAFF
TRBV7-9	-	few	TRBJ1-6	TGTGCCAGCAGCCCCCGGACGGTGTATAATTCACCCCTCCACTTT	CASSPRTVYNSPLHF
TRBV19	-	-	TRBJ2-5	TGTGCCAGTAGTACAGGGATGGGGACCCAGTACTTC	CASSTGMGTQYF
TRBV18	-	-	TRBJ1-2	TGTGCCAGCTCACCACCAGGCAACTATGGCTACACCTTC	CASSPPGNYGYTF
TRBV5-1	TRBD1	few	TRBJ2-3	TGCGCCAGCAGACCATTGGGGGACAGGGCGCAGTATTTT	CASRPLGDRAQYF
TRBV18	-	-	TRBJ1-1	TGTGCCAGCTCACCACGGCAGTTGGGTTTTGCGAGTACTGAAGCTTTCTTT	CASSPRQLGFASTEAFF
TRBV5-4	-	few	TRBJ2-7	TGTGCCAGCAGCTTCTCAGGGGTGTCCATGTCCGAGCAGTACTTC	CASSFSGVSMSEQYF
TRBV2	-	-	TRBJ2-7	TGTGCCAGCAGTGAAGACGGCCTCTACGAGCAGTACTTC	CASSEDGLYEQYF
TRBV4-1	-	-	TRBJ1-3	TGCGCCAGCAGCCAGTACAGGGTGGGTGGAAACACCATATATTTT	CASSQYRVGGNTIYF
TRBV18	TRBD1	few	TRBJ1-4	TGTGCCAGCTCCCCTAGGGCAGGGGGCGGTGAAAAACTGTTTTTT	CASSPRAGGGEKLFF
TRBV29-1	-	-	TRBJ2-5	TGCAGCTCCCGCGGGCGAGGGGGGGAGACCCAGTACTTC	CSSRGRGGETQYF
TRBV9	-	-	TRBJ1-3	TGTGCCAGCAGCGGACTACAGGGAGTTGGAAACACCATATATTTT	CASSGLQGVGNTIYF
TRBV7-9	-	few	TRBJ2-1	TGTGCCAGCAGCTTCACAGTGACCCTGATCTGGTACAATGAGCAGTTCTTC	CASSFTVTLIWYNEQFF
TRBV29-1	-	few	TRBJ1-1	TGCAGCGTACTCATACAGGGAGTGAACACTGAAGCTTTCTTT	CSVLIQGVNTEAFF
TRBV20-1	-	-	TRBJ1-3	TGCAGTGCTAGTCGAGGGGTTACCATATATTTT	CSASRGVTIYF
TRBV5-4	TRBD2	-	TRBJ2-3	TGTGCCAGCAGCTTGGCATCTGGGACTAGCGGGGGGGACACAGATACGCAGTATTTT	CASSLASGTSGGDTDTQYF
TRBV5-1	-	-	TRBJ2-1	TGCGCCAGCAGCCAAGCGGGACAGCAGCAGTTCTTC	CASSQAGQQQFF
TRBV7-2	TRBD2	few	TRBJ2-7	TGTGCCAGCAGCCCTCCGGGACTAGCGGGAGGGGAGTACGAGCAGTACTTC	CASSPPGLAGGEYEQYF
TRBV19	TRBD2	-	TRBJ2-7	TGTGCCAGTAGGGCGCGGGGGGCAGGCGCCTACGAGCAGTACTTC	CASRARGAGAYEQYF
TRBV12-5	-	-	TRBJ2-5	TGTGCTAGTGGTTTGGTACTTGCAGGGGTGAAGGAGACCCAGTACTTC	CASGLVLAGVKETQYF
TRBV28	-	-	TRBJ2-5	TGTGCCAGCAGCCCGTTCGCAGGGAAATGGGAGACCCAGTACTTC	CASSPFAGKWETQYF